This passage covers 25 T cell receptor beta chains from one sample sequenced in a study of beta chain features in type 1 diabetes. cDNA synthesis used the whole RNA isolate, giving expressed TCRB sequences. The table came from immunoSEQ multiplex PCR; TCRdb's copy has only in-frame clones and leaves some out. The data hold 900,000 or so clones, with roughly 15% observed a single time. The sequenced sample was naive CD4+ T cells from blood. Receptors were obtained from a woman between 18 and 29 years old in good health.

The J gene is TRBJ2-5, the V gene TRBV9; possible D gene TRBD2, 5 bases. The V gene lost 4 bases and the J gene lost 4 bases, with 14 bases spanning the gap. This CDR3 comprises 14 residues. CDR1 is SGDLS and CDR2 is YYNGEE in the germline V gene. The CDR3 DNA follows: TGTGCCAGCAGCCCATGGGCGGCGGGAGAGACCCAGTACTTC. Its translation: CASSPWAAGETQYF.

V and J are TRBV9 and TRBJ2-3; 12 positions agree with TRBD2. This CDR3 is built from 14 residues. From germline, CDR1 is SGDLS and CDR2 YYNGEE. V shed 3 bases and J 6 bases; nucleotides not matched to a gene: 2. The CDR3 DNA reads TGTGCCAGCAGCGCCCTAGCGGGAGGGGATACGCAGTATTTT. This codes for CASSALAGGDTQYF.

The rearrangement uses TRBV7-9 and TRBJ1-4; D may be TRBD1 (5 bases). The CDR3 contains 14 residues. Germline-derived CDR1 and CDR2 are SEHNR and FQNEAQ (reference sequence). V shed 5 bases and J shed 4 bases, with 11 bases lying between them. CDR3: CASSPDSYNEKLFF. The CDR3, as DNA: TGTGCCAGCAGCCCTGACAGCTATAATGAAAAACTGTTTTTT.

This clone was seen more than once but under ten times. This chain links TRBV11-1 with TRBJ2-3; 10 bases match TRBD2. Germline loops: CDR1 SGHAT, CDR2 FQDESV (reference sequence). J gave up 4 bases and V 3 bases, and 4 bases lay outside the gene matches. The CDR3 spans 15 residues. The CDR3 DNA follows: TGTGCCAGCAGCTTGTCTAGCGGGAGAGCAGATACGCAGTATTTT. This gives the protein CASSLSSGRADTQYF. The full variable domain, rest sourced from reference TRBV11-1 and TRBJ2-3, is EAEVAQSPRYKITEKSQAVAFWCDPISGHATLYWYRQILGQGPELLVQFQDESVVDDSQLPKDRFSAERLKGVDSTLKIQPAELGDSAMYLCASSLSSGRADTQYFGPGTRLTVL.

The rearrangement uses TRBV28 and TRBJ2-7, with 7 positions matching TRBD2. CDR3 length: 12 residues. Germline V gene lookup returns CDR1 MDHEN and CDR2 SYDVKM. J lost 0 bases, V lost 8 bases, and 1 base had no gene match. The CDR3 here is CASRDYSYEQYF. CDR3 in DNA: TGTGCCAGCCGGGACTACTCCTACGAGCAGTACTTC. Complete variable domain (other parts from reference TRBV28 and TRBJ2-7): DVKVTQSSRYLVKRTGEKVFLECVQDMDHENMFWYRQDPGLGLRLIYFSYDVKMKEKGDIPEGYSVSREKKERFSLILESASTNQTSMYLCASRDYSYEQYFGPGTRLTVT.

This clone was observed a few times. The V gene is TRBV27, the J gene TRBJ2-1; D call uncertain. CDR3 length: 16 residues. Per the germline V gene, CDR1 is MNHEY and CDR2 is SMNVEV (reference sequence). Trimming removed 6 bases at V and 8 bases at J, with 23 bases between. The CDR3 coding sequence is TGTGCCAGCAGCAAGGCCTCGGGTATCGGGTATCATGAGCAGTTCTTC. This codes for CASSKASGIGYHEQFF.

This clone was counted between two and nine times. The chain has TRBV7-3 and TRBJ2-2, with TRBD2 identical over 8 bases. The germline V gene has CDR1 SGHTA and CDR2 FQGTGA. With V trimmed by 5 bases and J by 6 bases, 11 bases remained unmatched. The CDR3 sequence is 16 residues long. The CDR3 spells CASSPALGTRPGELFF. The DNA for the CDR3 is TGTGCCAGCAGCCCTGCCTTAGGGACTAGACCCGGGGAGCTGTTTTTT.

The rearrangement joins TRBV9 to TRBJ2-2; D remains unclear. Germline V lookup: CDR1 SGDLS, CDR2 YYNGEE. This CDR3 is built from 13 residues. The V and J ends lost 0 bases and 4 bases respectively, with 4 bases between them. In nucleotides, the CDR3 is TGTGCCAGCAGCGTAGTTATCACCGGGGAGCTGTTTTTT. It translates to CASSVVITGELFF.

This chain uses TRBV5-1 with TRBJ2-4; 7 bases match TRBD1. Trimming removed 0 bases from V and 5 bases from J; junction bases left unmatched: 8. The CDR3 runs 16 residues. The germline gives CDR1 SGHRS, CDR2 YFSETQ. CDR3 in amino acids: CASSLGPTGDQNIQYF. The CDR3 bases are TGCGCCAGCAGCTTGGGCCCCACAGGGGACCAAAACATTCAGTACTTC.

The V gene is TRBV5-1, the J gene TRBJ2-7, with 11 positions matching TRBD2. Germline V lookup: CDR1 SGHRS, CDR2 YFSETQ. V trimming: 3 bases; J trimming: 6 bases; junction bases outside the gene matches: 14. The CDR3 loop spans 17 amino acids. The CDR3 sequence: CASSSRALTSGKSEQYF. The CDR3 DNA is TGCGCCAGCAGCTCACGAGCGTTGACTAGCGGGAAATCCGAGCAGTACTTC.

This clone was counted only a few times. CDR3 amino acids: CATRTSLGRFEQFF. The DNA for the CDR3 is TGTGCTACCAGGACTAGTTTGGGCAGGTTTGAGCAGTTCTTC. V is TRBV12-5 and J is TRBJ2-1; 7 bases are a match to TRBD2. The CDR3 spans 14 residues. Germline V gene lookup returns CDR1 LGHNT and CDR2 FRNRAP. The trim removed 10 bases at V and 9 bases at J, leaving 15 bases unmatched.

This clone was seen a few times. The V call is TRBV10-3, the J call TRBJ2-7; D is undetermined. CDR3 length equals 13 residues. CDR1 ENHRY and CDR2 SYGVKD come from the germline V gene. V was cut by 4 bases and J by 6 bases, with 13 bases left in between. CDR3 coding DNA: TGTGCCATCAGTGCCCAGGAGTCCGGCGAGCAGTACTTC. Protein: CAISAQESGEQYF.

J is TRBJ2-2 and V is TRBV19; TRBD2 agrees at 16 bases. Germline V gene data show CDR1 as LNHDA and CDR2 as SQIVND (reference sequence). The CDR3 loop spans 18 amino acids. V dropped 5 bases and J dropped 3; count of bases not matched to a gene: 6. CDR3 protein: CASSLGLAGGRDTGELFF. The DNA for the CDR3 is TGTGCCAGTAGTTTGGGACTAGCGGGAGGGCGGGACACCGGGGAGCTGTTTTTT.

V and J are TRBV5-1 and TRBJ2-1; possible D gene TRBD2, 6 bases. This CDR3 contains 15 residues. The V gene lost 4 bases and the J gene lost 4 bases, with 15 bases spanning the gap. The V gene's germline CDR1 is SGHRS and CDR2 YFSETQ. CDR3 DNA sequence: TGCGCCAGCAGCCAAGAGCGGGCCCTATACAATGAGCAGTTCTTC. It specifies CASSQERALYNEQFF.

The rearrangement joins TRBV4-2 to TRBJ2-1, with 10 nucleotides matching TRBD1. This CDR3 is 16 amino acids long. Per the germline V gene, CDR1 is LGHNA and CDR2 is YNFKEQ. Trimming took 1 base from V and 4 from J; bases not matched to a gene: 4. CDR3 DNA sequence: TGTGCCAGCAGCCAAGCTCGGGACAGGGGATACAATGAGCAGTTCTTC. Amino acids: CASSQARDRGYNEQFF.

As for this clone: Additional DNA sequences in this sample encode the identical CDR3. The rearrangement joins TRBV5-1 to TRBJ1-4; 9 nucleotides agree with TRBD1. V lost 4 bases, J lost 8 bases, and 6 bases stayed unmatched. The germline gives CDR1 SGHRS, CDR2 YFSETQ. CDR3 length: 14 residues. CDR3 protein: CASSRDRVGEKLFF. The CDR3 nucleotides are TGCGCCAGCAGCCGGGACAGGGTAGGAGAAAAACTGTTTTTT. Drawing the rest from reference TRBV5-1 and TRBJ1-4, the complete variable domain is KAGVTQTPRYLIKTRGQQVTLSCSPISGHRSVSWYQQTPGQGLQFLFEYFSETQRNKGNFPGRFSGRQFSNSRSEMNVSTLELGDSALYLCASSRDRVGEKLFFGSGTQLSVL.

CDR3 region: CASSLVGLAGENEQFF. The CDR3 DNA reads TGCGCCAGCAGCTTGGTGGGGCTAGCGGGAGAGAATGAGCAGTTCTTC. The chain recombines TRBV5-1 with TRBJ2-1; 10 positions agree with TRBD2. Germline CDR1 is SGHRS and CDR2 is YFSETQ. V was clipped by 0 bases and J by 7 bases; unmatched bases: 7. CDR3 size: 16 residues.

A word on this clone: Relative to the germline gene, one junction end is altered; a read error may explain this. V gene TRBV11-2 combines with J gene TRBJ2-1; 10 bases are a match to TRBD2. The germline V gene has CDR1 SGHAT and CDR2 FQNNGV. The CDR3 runs 19 residues. The CDR3 is CASTLRRLAGQSSYNEQFF. The CDR3 coding sequence is TGTGCCAGCACCTTAAGGAGACTAGCGGGCCAGAGCTCCTACAATGAGCAGTTCTTC.

Notes on this clone: This sample includes further DNA sequences coding for the same CDR3. This chain connects TRBV25-1 to TRBJ2-7; 9 positions match TRBD2. This CDR3 has 13 amino acids. Looked up from germline, CDR1 is MGHDK and CDR2 is SYGVNS. V trimming: 4 bases; J trimming: 2 bases; junction bases outside the gene matches: 0. CDR3 residues: CASSVAGAYEQYF. The CDR3 bases are TGTGCCAGCAGTGTAGCGGGGGCCTACGAGCAGTACTTC.

This clone was counted only a few times. V is TRBV20-1 and J is TRBJ1-2; D is ambiguous. Germline CDR1 reads DFQATT; CDR2 reads SNEGSKA (reference sequence). The CDR3 runs 9 residues. The CDR3 nucleotides read TGCAGAGGCGACTATGGCTACACCTTC. Translating it yields CRGDYGYTF.

The chain uses TRBV5-1 and TRBJ2-7; possibly TRBD2 for D (6 bases). CDR3 length equals 15 residues. Trimming shortened V by 4 bases and J by 7 bases, and 21 bases separated the two germline ends. The germline V gene encodes CDR1 SGHRS and CDR2 YFSETQ. DNA of the CDR3: TGCGCCAGCAGCCCGGGGACTCGACCCCTGGGAGAGCAGTACTTC. Amino acids: CASSPGTRPLGEQYF. The variable domain in full, completed from reference TRBV5-1 and TRBJ2-7, reads KAGVTQTPRYLIKTRGQQVTLSCSPISGHRSVSWYQQTPGQGLQFLFEYFSETQRNKGNFPGRFSGRQFSNSRSEMNVSTLELGDSALYLCASSPGTRPLGEQYFGPGTRLTVT.

This clone was found a few times. This rearrangement joins TRBV5-6 to TRBJ1-2; D remains ambiguous. Trimming stripped 1 base from V and 2 bases from J, with 18 bases between. The germline V gene has CDR1 SGHDT and CDR2 YYEEEE. The CDR3 runs to 17 residues. DNA for the CDR3: TGTGCCAGCAGCTTGAAGCAGATCGCCTACCCAAACTATGGCTACACCTTC. It specifies CASSLKQIAYPNYGYTF.

Details on this clone: The germline gene is not matched at one end of the junction; a read error may be the cause. The rearrangement uses TRBV5-1 and TRBJ2-3; a possible D gene is TRBD2 (6 bases). The CDR3 runs to 13 residues. Per germline, CDR1 SGHRS and CDR2 YFSETQ. CDR3 protein: CASRLEGGDTQYF. CDR3 in DNA: TGCGCCAGCAGGTTGGAGGGAGGAGATACGCAGTATTTT. Using reference TRBV5-1 and TRBJ2-3 for the parts outside the CDR3, the full variable domain is KAGVTQTPRYLIKTRGQQVTLSCSPISGHRSVSWYQQTPGQGLQFLFEYFSETQRNKGNFPGRFSGRQFSNSRSEMNVSTLELGDSALYLCASRLEGGDTQYFGPGTRLTVL.

This chain links TRBV18 with TRBJ2-1; TRBD2 matches 7 bases. The junction had 5 bases not matched to a gene; V was cut back by 3 bases and J by 3 bases. The CDR3 is 15 residues long. CDR1 and CDR2 from the germline V gene are KGHSH and LQKENI. The CDR3 here is CASSPSLADYNEQFF. The CDR3 nucleotides are TGTGCCAGCTCACCTTCGCTAGCGGACTACAATGAGCAGTTCTTC.

This clone occurred a few times. The CDR3 loop reads CASSRPGLGGQETQYF. The CDR3 DNA is TGCGCCAGCAGTCGACCGGGACTGGGGGGCCAAGAGACCCAGTACTTC. The chain is built from TRBV5-1 and TRBJ2-5, with D tentatively TRBD2 (6 bases). Germline-derived CDR1 and CDR2 are SGHRS and YFSETQ. The germline V and J ends were trimmed by 5 bases and 1 base, with 18 bases remaining between them. The CDR3 sequence is 16 residues long.